This entry describes one TCR beta chain. What it binds is unknown. Unique molecular identifiers were built into the TCRbeta library. TCRdb reprocessed the PCR reads via MiXCR and lists one record per CDR3 protein. The sample consists of 800,000 to 1,000,000 distinct CDR3 sequences, about 29% of them appearing once. The sample is drawn from a study of T-cell reconstitution after alpha-beta-depleted transplantation in children. Study-level results: Newly produced T cells mostly accounted for T-cell counts and diversity one year post-transplant. As was reported, about two months after transplant, alpha-beta T cells came from several hundred expanded graft clones. Surviving recipient cells, namely T cells and thymic progenitors, were the source of high day-60 TCRbeta diversity in some patients.

This TCR was recovered from a boy less than two years old who had a stem cell transplant for SCID, so the T cells may come from the graft donor. The sequencing used PBMCs, mostly from graft donor cells, collected 360 days after TCRalphabeta/CD19-depleted stem cell transplant.

CDR3 residues: CASSRDRYIQPQHF. The CDR3 DNA reads as TGTGCCAGCAGCCGGGACAGATATATTCAGCCCCAGCATTTT. The rearrangement links TRBV3-1 to TRBJ1-5; 7 nucleotides align to TRBD1. The germline gives CDR1 LGHDT, CDR2 YNNKEL (reference sequence). The CDR3 has 14 residues. The V segment lost 4 bases and the J segment 6 bases; nucleotides outside the gene matches: 6.